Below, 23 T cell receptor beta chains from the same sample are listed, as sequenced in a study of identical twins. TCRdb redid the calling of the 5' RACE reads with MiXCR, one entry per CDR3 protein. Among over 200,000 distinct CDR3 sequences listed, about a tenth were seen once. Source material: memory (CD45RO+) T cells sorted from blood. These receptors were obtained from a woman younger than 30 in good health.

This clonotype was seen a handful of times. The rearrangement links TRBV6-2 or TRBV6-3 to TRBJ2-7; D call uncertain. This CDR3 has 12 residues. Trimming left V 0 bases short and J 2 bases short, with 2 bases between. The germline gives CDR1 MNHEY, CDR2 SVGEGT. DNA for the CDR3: TGTGCCAGCAGTTACTCGGCCTACGAGCAGTACTTC. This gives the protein CASSYSAYEQYF.

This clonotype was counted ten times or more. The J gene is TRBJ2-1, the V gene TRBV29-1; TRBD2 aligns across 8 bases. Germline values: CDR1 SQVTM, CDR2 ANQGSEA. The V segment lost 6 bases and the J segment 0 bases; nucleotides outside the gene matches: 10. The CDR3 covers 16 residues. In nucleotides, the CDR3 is TGCAGCGTCGGGACTAGTTCGGGTCGCTCCTACAATGAGCAGTTCTTC. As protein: CSVGTSSGRSYNEQFF.

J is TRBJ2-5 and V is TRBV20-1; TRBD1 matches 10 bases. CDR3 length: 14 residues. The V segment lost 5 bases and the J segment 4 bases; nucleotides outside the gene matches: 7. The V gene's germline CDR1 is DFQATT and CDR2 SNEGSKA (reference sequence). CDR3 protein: CSAPRTGGGETQYF. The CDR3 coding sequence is TGCAGTGCTCCCCGGACAGGGGGAGGAGAGACCCAGTACTTC.

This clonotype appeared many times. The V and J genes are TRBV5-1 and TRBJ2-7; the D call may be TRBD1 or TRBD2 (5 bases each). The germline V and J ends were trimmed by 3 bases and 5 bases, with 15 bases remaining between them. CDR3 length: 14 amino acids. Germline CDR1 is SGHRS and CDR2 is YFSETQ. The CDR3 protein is CASSSPLRGHEQYF. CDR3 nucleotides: TGCGCCAGCAGCTCACCCCTCCGGGGCCACGAGCAGTACTTC.

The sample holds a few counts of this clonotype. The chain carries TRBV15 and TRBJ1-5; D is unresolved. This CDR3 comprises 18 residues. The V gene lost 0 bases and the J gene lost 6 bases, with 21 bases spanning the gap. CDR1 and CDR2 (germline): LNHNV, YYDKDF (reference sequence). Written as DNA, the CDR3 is TGTGCCACCAGCAGAGAAGGTCCCGATAGGGAAGGAGGTCAGCCCCAGCATTTT. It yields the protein CATSREGPDREGGQPQHF.

The DNA of the CDR3 is TGTGCCAGCTCACGCGGACAGGCCGGGGAGCTGTTTTTT. Its translation is CASSRGQAGELFF. V and J are TRBV18 and TRBJ2-2, with 7 bases aligning to TRBD1. Unmatched junction bases numbered 2, after V lost 4 bases and J lost 6 bases. This CDR3 is 13 amino acids long. CDR1 and CDR2 from the germline V gene are KGHSH and LQKENI.

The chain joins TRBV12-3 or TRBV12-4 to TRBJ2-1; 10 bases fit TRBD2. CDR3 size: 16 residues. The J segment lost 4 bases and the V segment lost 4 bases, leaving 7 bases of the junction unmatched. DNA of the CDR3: TGTGCCAGCAGTTCTAGTAGCGGGGGGTATTACAATGAGCAGTTCTTC. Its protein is CASSSSSGGYYNEQFF.

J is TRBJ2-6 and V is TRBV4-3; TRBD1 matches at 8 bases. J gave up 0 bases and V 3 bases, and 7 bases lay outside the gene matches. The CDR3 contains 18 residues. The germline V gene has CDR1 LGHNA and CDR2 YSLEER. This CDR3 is CASSQTGVILSGANVLTF. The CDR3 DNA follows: TGCGCCAGCAGCCAGACAGGGGTTATCCTCTCTGGGGCCAACGTCCTGACTTTC.

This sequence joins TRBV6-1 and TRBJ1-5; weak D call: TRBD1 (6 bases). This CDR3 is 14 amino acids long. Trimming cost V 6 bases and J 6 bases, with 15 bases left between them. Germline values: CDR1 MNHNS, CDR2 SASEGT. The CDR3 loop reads CASRIRDTFQPQHF. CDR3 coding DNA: TGTGCCAGCAGGATCCGGGACACCTTTCAGCCCCAGCATTTT.

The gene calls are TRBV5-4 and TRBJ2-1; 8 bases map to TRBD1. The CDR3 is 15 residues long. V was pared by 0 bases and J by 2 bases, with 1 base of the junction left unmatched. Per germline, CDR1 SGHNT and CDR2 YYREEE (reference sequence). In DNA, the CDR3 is TGTGCCAGCAGCTTGGACAGGGGGGCCTACAATGAGCAGTTCTTC. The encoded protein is CASSLDRGAYNEQFF.

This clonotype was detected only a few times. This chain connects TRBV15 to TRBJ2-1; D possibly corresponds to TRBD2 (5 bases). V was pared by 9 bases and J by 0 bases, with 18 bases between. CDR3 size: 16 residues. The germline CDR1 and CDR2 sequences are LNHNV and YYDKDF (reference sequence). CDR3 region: CATTPGVGSSYNEQFF. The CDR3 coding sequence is TGTGCCACTACCCCCGGGGTAGGGAGCTCCTACAATGAGCAGTTCTTC.

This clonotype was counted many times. CDR3 loop: CSVRDRAPYGYTF. The CDR3 nucleotides are TGCAGTGTAAGAGACAGGGCCCCCTATGGCTACACCTTC. This rearrangement joins TRBV20-1 to TRBJ1-2; TRBD1 aligns across 7 bases. The germline V gene encodes CDR1 DFQATT and CDR2 SNEGSKA (reference sequence). CDR3 size: 13 residues. After removal of 7 bases from V and 4 bases from J, the junction contained 9 bases not matched to a gene.

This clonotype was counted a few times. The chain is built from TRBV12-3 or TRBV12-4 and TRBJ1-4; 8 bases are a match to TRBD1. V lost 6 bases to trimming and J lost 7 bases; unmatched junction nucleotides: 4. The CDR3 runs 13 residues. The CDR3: CASRRQGIEKLFF. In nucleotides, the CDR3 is TGTGCCAGCAGGCGACAGGGGATTGAAAAACTGTTTTTT.

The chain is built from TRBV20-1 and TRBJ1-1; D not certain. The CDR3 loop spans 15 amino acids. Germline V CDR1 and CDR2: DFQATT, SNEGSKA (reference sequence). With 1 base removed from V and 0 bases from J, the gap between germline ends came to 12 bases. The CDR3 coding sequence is TGCAGTGCTAGAGGACGGCGGACTATGAACACTGAAGCTTTCTTT. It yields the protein CSARGRRTMNTEAFF.

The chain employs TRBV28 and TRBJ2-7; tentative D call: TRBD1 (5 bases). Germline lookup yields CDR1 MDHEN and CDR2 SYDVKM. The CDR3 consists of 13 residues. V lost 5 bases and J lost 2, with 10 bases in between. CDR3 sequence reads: CASSLDITYEQYF. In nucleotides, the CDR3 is TGTGCCAGCAGTCTGGACATCACCTACGAGCAGTACTTC.

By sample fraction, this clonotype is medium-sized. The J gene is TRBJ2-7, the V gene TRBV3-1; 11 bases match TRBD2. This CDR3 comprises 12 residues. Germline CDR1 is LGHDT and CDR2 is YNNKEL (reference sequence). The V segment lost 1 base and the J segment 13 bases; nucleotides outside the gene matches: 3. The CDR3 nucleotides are TGTGCCAGCAGCCAAGGGACTAGCGGGTTCTACTTC. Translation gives CASSQGTSGFYF.

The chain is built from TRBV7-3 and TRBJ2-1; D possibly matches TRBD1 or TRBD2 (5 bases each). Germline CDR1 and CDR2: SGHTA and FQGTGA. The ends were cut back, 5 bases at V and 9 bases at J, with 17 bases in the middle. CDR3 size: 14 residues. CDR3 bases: TGTGCCAGCAGCCACCCGGGACCACAAGGTGAGCAGTTCTTC. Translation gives CASSHPGPQGEQFF.

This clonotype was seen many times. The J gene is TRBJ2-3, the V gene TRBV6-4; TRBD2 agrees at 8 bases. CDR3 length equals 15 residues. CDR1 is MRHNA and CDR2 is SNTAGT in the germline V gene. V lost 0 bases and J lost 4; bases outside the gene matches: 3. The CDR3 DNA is TGTGCCAGCAGTGACTCTACCGGGGGGGCAGATACGCAGTATTTT. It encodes CASSDSTGGADTQYF.

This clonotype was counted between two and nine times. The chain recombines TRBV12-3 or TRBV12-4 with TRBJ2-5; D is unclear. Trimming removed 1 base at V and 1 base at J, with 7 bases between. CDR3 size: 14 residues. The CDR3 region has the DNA TGTGCCAGCAGTTTAGATAGCAGCCAAGAGACCCAGTACTTC. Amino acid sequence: CASSLDSSQETQYF.

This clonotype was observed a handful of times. The CDR3 loop reads CASRYREPAFF. DNA for the CDR3: TGTGCCAGCAGGTACAGGGAACCAGCTTTCTTT. The V gene is TRBV6-5, the J gene TRBJ1-1; a possible D gene is TRBD1 (6 bases). Per the germline V gene, CDR1 is MNHEY and CDR2 is SVGAGI. The CDR3 has 11 residues. V lost 6 bases to trimming and J lost 10 bases, with 12 bases between them.

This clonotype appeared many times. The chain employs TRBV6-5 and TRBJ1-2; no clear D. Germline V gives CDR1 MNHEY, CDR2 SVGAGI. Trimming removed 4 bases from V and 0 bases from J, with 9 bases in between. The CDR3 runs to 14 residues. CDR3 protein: CASSSPQSNYGYTF. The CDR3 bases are TGTGCCAGCAGTTCGCCACAGTCTAACTATGGCTACACCTTC.

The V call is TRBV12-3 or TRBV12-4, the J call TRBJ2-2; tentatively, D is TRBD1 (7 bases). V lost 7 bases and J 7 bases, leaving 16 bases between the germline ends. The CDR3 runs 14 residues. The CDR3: CASKGGGADGELFF. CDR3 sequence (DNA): TGTGCCAGCAAAGGAGGGGGCGCGGACGGGGAGCTGTTTTTT.

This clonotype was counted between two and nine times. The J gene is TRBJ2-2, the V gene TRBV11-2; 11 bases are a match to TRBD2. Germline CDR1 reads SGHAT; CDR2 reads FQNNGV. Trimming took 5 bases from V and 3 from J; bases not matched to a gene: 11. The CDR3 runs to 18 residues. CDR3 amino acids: CASSQLAGAGTYTGELFF. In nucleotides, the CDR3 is TGTGCCAGCAGCCAACTAGCGGGAGCCGGAACCTACACCGGGGAGCTGTTTTTT.